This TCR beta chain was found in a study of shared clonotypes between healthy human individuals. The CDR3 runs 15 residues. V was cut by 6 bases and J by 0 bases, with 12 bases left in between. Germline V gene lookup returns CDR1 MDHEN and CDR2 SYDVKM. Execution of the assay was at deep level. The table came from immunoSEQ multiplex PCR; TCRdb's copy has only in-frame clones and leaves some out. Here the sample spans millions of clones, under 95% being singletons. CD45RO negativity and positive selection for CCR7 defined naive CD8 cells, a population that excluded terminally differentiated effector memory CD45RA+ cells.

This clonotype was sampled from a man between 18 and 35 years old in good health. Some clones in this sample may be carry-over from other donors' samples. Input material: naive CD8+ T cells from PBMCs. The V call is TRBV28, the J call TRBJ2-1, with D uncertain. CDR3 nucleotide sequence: TGTGCCAGCAGACACTGGGTAAGCTCCTACAATGAGCAGTTCTTC. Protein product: CASRHWVSSYNEQFF.